This T cell receptor beta chain is drawn from a study of regulatory T cells in long-lasting Graves disease. This CDR3 has 18 amino acids. V was clipped by 3 bases and J by 7 bases; unmatched bases: 14. The time point: newly diagnosed GD, antithyroid drugs for less than 3 months. Extracted RNA from PBMCs served as the source of the TCR library. Arm-PCR of CDR3 regions with iRepertoire HTBI primers generated TCR beta libraries. TCRdb analysed the multiplex PCR reads with MiXCR anew, one entry per CDR3 protein. The repertoire holds about 540,000 distinct CDR3 sequences, 13% seen once, with 8% to 10% in the top ten. These same records also appear under a second study, on T cells in Graves' hyperthyroidism and ophthalmopathy.

The sample here was peripheral blood mononuclear cells (PBMCs), taken at new diagnosis, from a patient treated with antithyroid drugs. The origin of this receptor is a man younger than 45 with Graves disease. The chain couples TRBV12-3 or TRBV12-4 to TRBJ2-2; the match to TRBD2 covers 10 bases. In DNA, the CDR3 is TGTGCCAGCAGTTTGCTTCCTAGCGGGGGTGAAACTGGCGGGGAGCTGTTTTTT. It codes for CASSLLPSGGETGGELFF.